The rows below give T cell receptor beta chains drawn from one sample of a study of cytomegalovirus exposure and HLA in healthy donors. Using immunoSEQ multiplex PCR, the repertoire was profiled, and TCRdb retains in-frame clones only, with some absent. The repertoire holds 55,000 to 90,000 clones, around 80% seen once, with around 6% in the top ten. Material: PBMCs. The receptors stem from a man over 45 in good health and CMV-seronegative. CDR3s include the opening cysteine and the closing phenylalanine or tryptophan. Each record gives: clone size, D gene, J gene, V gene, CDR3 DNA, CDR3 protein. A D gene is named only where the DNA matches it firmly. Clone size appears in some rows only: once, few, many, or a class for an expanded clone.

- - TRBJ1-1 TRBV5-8 TGTGCCAGCAGCTTGGTAGGGGCAGGGGTCAACACTGAAGCTTTCTTT CASSLVGAGVNTEAFF
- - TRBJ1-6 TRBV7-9 TGTGCCAGCAGCGGGGGCAGGGCCGATTCACCCCTCCACTTT CASSGGRADSPLHF
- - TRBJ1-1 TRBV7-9 TGTGCCAGCAGCTTACAGGGGCTGAACACTGAAGCTTTCTTT CASSLQGLNTEAFF
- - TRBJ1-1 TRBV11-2 TGTGCCAGCAGCTTTTCGGGGAACACTGAAGCTTTCTTT CASSFSGNTEAFF
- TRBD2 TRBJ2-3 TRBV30 TGTGCCTGGAGTTCGACTAGCGTAACAGATACGCAGTATTTT CAWSSTSVTDTQYF
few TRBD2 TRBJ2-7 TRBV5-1 TGCGCCAGCAGAACATTAGCGGGAGGTTCCTACGAGCAGTACTTC CASRTLAGGSYEQYF
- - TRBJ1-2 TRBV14 TGTGCCAGCAGCCAAGATAGTGTCCTGCGCGCCTATGGCTACACCTTC CASSQDSVLRAYGYTF
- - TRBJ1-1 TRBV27 TGTGCCAGCAGTTGGAAACCGGGAGGCACTGAAGCTTTCTTT CASSWKPGGTEAFF
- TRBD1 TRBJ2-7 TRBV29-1 TGCAGCGTTGAAGTAAGGGGGACAGCCTCCTACGAGCAGTACTTC CSVEVRGTASYEQYF
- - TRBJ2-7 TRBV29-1 TGCAGCGTTGACGACAGCGCCTACGAGCAGTACTTC CSVDDSAYEQYF
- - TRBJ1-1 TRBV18 TGTGCCAGCTCACCACAGGAGGGGTCGCGCACTGAAGCTTTCTTT CASSPQEGSRTEAFF
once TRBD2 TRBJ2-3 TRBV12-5 TGTGCTAGTGGGCCTCGACTAGCGGGGGGGATGGATACGCAGTATTTT CASGPRLAGGMDTQYF
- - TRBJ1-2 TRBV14 TGTGCCAGCAGCCACGGACAGTTCTATGGCTACACCTTC CASSHGQFYGYTF
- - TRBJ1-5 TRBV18 TGTGCCAGCTCACGGGAGTGGGGAGATCAGCCCCAGCATTTT CASSREWGDQPQHF
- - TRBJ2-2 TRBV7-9 TGTGCCAGCAGCTTAACTGGGGGCCACCGGGAGCTGTTTTTT CASSLTGGHRELFF